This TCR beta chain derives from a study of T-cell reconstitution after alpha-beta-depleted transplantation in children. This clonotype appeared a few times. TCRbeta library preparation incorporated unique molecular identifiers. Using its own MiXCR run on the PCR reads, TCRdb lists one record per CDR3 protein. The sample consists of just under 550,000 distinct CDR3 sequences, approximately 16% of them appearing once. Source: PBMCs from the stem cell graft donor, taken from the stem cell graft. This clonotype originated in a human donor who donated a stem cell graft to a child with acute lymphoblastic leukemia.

Here the CDR3 reads CASTPYSGGYLGPYNEQFF. CDR3 sequence (DNA): TGTGCCAGCACCCCATACTCGGGAGGATATTTAGGTCCCTACAATGAGCAGTTCTTC. This rearrangement joins TRBV27 to TRBJ2-1; TRBD2 agrees at 7 bases. The V and J ends lost 7 bases and 2 bases, in that order; junction bases with no gene match: 20. The CDR3 extends over 19 amino acids. The germline V gene has CDR1 MNHEY and CDR2 SMNVEV (reference sequence).